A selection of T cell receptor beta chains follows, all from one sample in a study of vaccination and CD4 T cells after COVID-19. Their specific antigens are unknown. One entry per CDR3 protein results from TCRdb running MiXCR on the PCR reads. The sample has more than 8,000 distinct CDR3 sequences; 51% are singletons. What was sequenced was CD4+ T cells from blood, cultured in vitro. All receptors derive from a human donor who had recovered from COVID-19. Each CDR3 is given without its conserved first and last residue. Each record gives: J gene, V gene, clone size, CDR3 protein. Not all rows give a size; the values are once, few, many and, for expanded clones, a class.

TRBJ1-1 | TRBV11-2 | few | ASSLLPPDRDKAF
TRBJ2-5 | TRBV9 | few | ASSVAQPGETQY
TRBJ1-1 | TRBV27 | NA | ASNFYRGGTAF
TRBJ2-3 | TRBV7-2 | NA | ASSQRGGGYTDTQY
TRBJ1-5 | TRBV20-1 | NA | SAGLYSNQPQH
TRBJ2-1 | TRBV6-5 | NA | ASSYLGGGTPNEQF
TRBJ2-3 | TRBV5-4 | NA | ASSSPTSEYTDTQY
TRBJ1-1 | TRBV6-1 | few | ASPAVRAEHTEAF
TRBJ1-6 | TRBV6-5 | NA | ASSYDRNSPLH
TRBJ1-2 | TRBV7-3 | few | ASSLGQGFGYT
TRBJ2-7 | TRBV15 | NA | ATSRDHEGEQY
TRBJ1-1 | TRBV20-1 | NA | SASSGGAGTEAF
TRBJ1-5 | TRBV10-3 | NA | AISESRGPGPQH
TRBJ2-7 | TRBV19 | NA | ASSITASRAYEQY
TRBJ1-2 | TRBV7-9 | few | ASSLEGGRGYT
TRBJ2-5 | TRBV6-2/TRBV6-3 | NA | ASSYPIPLLAPGQETQY
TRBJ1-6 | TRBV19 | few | ASRDDTLSYNSPLH
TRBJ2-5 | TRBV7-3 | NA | ASSKGQQETQY
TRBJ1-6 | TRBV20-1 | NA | SARPSSYNSPLH
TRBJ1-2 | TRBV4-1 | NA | ASSHDRGARRLGYGYT
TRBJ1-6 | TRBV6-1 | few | ASSEGWGRAKNSPLH
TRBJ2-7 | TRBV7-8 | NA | ASSLVGSGSDEQY
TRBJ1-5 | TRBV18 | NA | ASSGERDQPQH
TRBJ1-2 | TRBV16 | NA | ASSQTGGHGYT
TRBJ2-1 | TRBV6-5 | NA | ASSYSRLDNEQF
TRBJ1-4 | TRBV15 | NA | ATSSGAEVEKLF
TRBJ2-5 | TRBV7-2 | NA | ASSSLELGETQY
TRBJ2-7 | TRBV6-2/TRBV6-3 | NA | ASSYQGLDQY
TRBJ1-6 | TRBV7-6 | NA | ASSLGLRGRRDSPLH
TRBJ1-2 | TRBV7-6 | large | ASSLEWESNYGYT
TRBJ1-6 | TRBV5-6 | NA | ASRSRKDYSSPLH
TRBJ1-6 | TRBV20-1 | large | SAPLLGPAGASSYNSPLH
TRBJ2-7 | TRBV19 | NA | ASSTTYEQY
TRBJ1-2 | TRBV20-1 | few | SARTSGYGYT
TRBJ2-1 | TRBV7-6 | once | ASSLAEGGEQF
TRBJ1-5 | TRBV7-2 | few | ASSYSSNQPQH
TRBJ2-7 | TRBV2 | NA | ASTGLYEQY
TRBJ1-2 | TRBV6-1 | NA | ASTAGGVYYGYT
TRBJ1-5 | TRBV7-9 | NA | ASSLGGDRAQPQH
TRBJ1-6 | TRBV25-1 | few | ASRGANSPLH